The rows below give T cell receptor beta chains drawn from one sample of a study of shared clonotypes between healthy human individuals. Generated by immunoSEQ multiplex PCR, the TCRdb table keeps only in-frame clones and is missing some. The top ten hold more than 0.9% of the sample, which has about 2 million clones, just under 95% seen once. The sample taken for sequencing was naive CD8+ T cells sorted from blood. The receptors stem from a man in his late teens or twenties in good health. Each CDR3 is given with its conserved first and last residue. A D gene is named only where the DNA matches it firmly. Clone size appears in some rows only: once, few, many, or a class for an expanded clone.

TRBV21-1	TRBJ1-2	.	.	TGTGCCAGCAGCACCAGGGGGCAGGTCCGAGATAACTATGGCTACACCTTC	CASSTRGQVRDNYGYTF
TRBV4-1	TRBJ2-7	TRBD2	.	TGCGCCAGCAGCCAAGTTCTAGCGGGAGGTTTCTACGAGCAGTACTTC	CASSQVLAGGFYEQYF
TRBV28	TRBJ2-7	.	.	TGTGCCAGCAGTTACGGCCGCTCCTACGAGCAGTACTTC	CASSYGRSYEQYF
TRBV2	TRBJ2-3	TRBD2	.	TGTGCCAGCAGTTCGGGACTAGCGGGAACAGATACGCAGTATTTT	CASSSGLAGTDTQYF
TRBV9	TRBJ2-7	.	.	TGTGCCAGCAGCCCCCTAGGGCAGTCGGGAGACGAGCAGTACTTC	CASSPLGQSGDEQYF
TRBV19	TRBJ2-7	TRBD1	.	TGTGCCAGTAGTATAGGGACAGGAACCTACGAGCAGTACTTC	CASSIGTGTYEQYF
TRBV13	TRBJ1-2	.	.	TGTGCCAGCAGCTTATATCGGGACGGGACTACGGATGGCTACACCTTC	CASSLYRDGTTDGYTF
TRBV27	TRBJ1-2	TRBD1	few	TGTGCCAGCAGAACCGGACAGGGGATCTTTGGCTACACCTTC	CASRTGQGIFGYTF
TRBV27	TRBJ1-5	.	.	TGTGCCAGCAGTTTTTTGTTAAGGGGTTTGGTTCAGCCCCAGCATTTT	CASSFLLRGLVQPQHF
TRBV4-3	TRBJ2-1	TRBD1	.	TGCGCCAGCAGCCAAGATACGGACAGGGGCTCCTACAATGAGCAGTTCTTC	CASSQDTDRGSYNEQFF
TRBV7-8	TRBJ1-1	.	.	TGTGCCAGCAGCTTAGGCGGAGGGACTGAAGCTTTCTTT	CASSLGGGTEAFF
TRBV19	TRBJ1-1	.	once	TGTGCCAGTTGGGGTACTGAAGCTTTCTTT	CASWGTEAFF
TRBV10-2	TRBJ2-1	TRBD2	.	TGCGCCAGCAGTGAGCCACTAGCGGGAGCTTGGTATGAGCAGTTCTTC	CASSEPLAGAWYEQFF
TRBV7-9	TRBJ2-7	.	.	TGTGCCAGCAGCTTAGTTGGGGATGGCTACGAGCAGTACTTC	CASSLVGDGYEQYF
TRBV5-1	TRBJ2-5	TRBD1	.	TGCGCCAGCAGCTTGCAGGGACAGAACCCAGAGACCCAGTACTTC	CASSLQGQNPETQYF